One TCR beta chain is described in this entry. The sample originates from a study of blood T cell repertoires in COVID-19. Across the whole study: COVID-19 samples, acute and convalescent, were from the United States, Italy and Spain.

Clones were sequenced by immunoSEQ multiplex PCR, and TCRdb holds only the in-frame ones, with some missing. The sample includes roughly 100,000 clones, about 92% of them seen just once. The TCR originated in a man aged 45 to 65 with active COVID-19. The sample comprised peripheral blood.

CDR3 region: CASRLGQGAGYTF. As DNA, the CDR3 is TGTGCCAGCAGGCTGGGACAGGGGGCTGGCTACACCTTC. The chain carries TRBV12-3 or TRBV12-4 and TRBJ1-2; 12 nucleotides agree with TRBD1. With V trimmed by 6 bases and J by 7 bases, 3 bases remained unmatched. The CDR3 totals 13 residues.